The 24 T cell receptor beta chains listed next were all sequenced from one sample in a study of T-cell reconstitution after alpha-beta-depleted transplantation in children. Antigens of these TCRs are unknown. Notes on the study in general: Counts and diversity of T cells one year after transplant came mostly from newly produced T cells.

Unique molecular identifiers were built into the TCRbeta library. TCRdb re-derived calls from the PCR reads in MiXCR, one entry per CDR3 protein. This table holds a few hundred thousand distinct CDR3 sequences, roughly 7.8% found once. Sequenced material: peripheral blood, taken 360 days after TCRalphabeta/CD19-depleted stem cell transplant. Receptors originate from a female patient aged 2-9 years who had a stem cell transplant for Fanconi anemia, so the T cells may come from the graft donor.

This clonotype was observed many times. The chain recombines TRBV29-1 with TRBJ1-5; D unresolved. This CDR3 spans 13 amino acids. Trimming removed 1 base at V and 7 bases at J, with 11 bases between. CDR1 and CDR2 (germline): SQVTM, ANQGSEA. The CDR3 DNA reads TGCAGCGTTGAAGTGGGCCGGGGACAGCCCCAGCATTTT. Residues: CSVEVGRGQPQHF. The full variable domain, completed using reference TRBV29-1 and TRBJ1-5, is SAVISQKPSRDICQRGTSLTIQCQVDSQVTMMFWYRQQPGQSLTLIATANQGSEATYESGFVIDKFPISRPNLTFSTLTVSNMSPEDSSIYLCSVEVGRGQPQHFGDGTRLSIL.

This clonotype appeared a few times. The V gene is TRBV7-2, the J gene TRBJ1-6; D call uncertain. CDR1 SGHTA and CDR2 FQGNSA come from the germline V gene. The V end lost 3 bases, the J end lost 6 bases, and 9 bases lay between the germline ends. The CDR3 has 14 amino acids. This chain's CDR3 is CASSFHGLNSPLHF. The CDR3 nucleotides are TGTGCCAGCAGCTTCCATGGACTTAATTCACCCCTCCACTTT. The full variable domain, its missing parts supplied by reference TRBV7-2 and TRBJ1-6, is GAGVSQSPSNKVTEKGKDVELRCDPISGHTALYWYRQSLGQGLEFLIYFQGNSAPDKSGLPSDRFSAERTGGSVSTLTIQRTQQEDSAVYLCASSFHGLNSPLHFGNGTRLTVT.

This clonotype was seen a few times. The V and J genes are TRBV7-9 and TRBJ1-1; possible D gene TRBD1, 5 bases. Germline assignment: CDR1 SEHNR and CDR2 FQNEAQ (reference sequence). The CDR3 has 15 residues. V shed 5 bases and J shed 0 bases, with 13 bases lying between them. The CDR3 nucleotides read TGTGCCAGCAGCCCACGACAGCAAATGAACACTGAAGCTTTCTTT. It yields the protein CASSPRQQMNTEAFF.

This clonotype came up a few times. The chain carries TRBV18 and TRBJ2-1, with no clear D. Germline loops: CDR1 KGHSH, CDR2 LQKENI. CDR3 length equals 15 residues. The ends were cut back, 3 bases at V and 0 bases at J, with 9 bases in the middle. The CDR3 reads CASSPTFRSYNEQFF. The CDR3 DNA reads as TGTGCCAGCTCACCTACTTTCCGCTCCTACAATGAGCAGTTCTTC. Variable domain in full (rest from reference TRBV18 and TRBJ2-1): NAGVMQNPRHLVRRRGQEARLRCSPMKGHSHVYWYRQLPEEGLKFMVYLQKENIIDESGMPKERFSAEFPKEGPSILRIQQVVRGDSAAYFCASSPTFRSYNEQFFGPGTRLTVL.

The gene calls are TRBV14 and TRBJ2-7; D might be TRBD1 (6 bases). CDR1 and CDR2 from the germline V gene are SGHDN and FVKESK. The length of the CDR3 is 13 residues. V lost 6 bases and J 0 bases, leaving 9 bases between the germline ends. CDR3 nucleotide sequence: TGTGCCAGCAGACGGACAGCCTCCTACGAGCAGTACTTC. This encodes CASRRTASYEQYF. Full variable domain (missing parts from reference TRBV14 and TRBJ2-7): EAGVTQFPSHSVIEKGQTVTLRCDPISGHDNLYWYRRVMGKEIKFLLHFVKESKQDESGMPNNRFLAERTGGTYSTLKVQPAELEDSGVYFCASRRTASYEQYFGPGTRLTVT.

This clonotype was found a few times. The chain employs TRBV11-2 and TRBJ2-1, with unresolved D. Trimming left V 5 bases short and J 6 bases short, with 8 bases between. Germline-derived CDR1 and CDR2 are SGHAT and FQNNGV. The CDR3 length is 12 residues. CDR3 sequence reads: CASSRRFNEQFF. The CDR3 DNA sequence: TGTGCCAGCAGCCGTAGATTCAATGAGCAGTTCTTC.

This rearrangement joins TRBV3-1 to TRBJ2-3, with TRBD2 matching over 9 bases. Germline V CDR1 and CDR2: LGHDT, YNNKEL (reference sequence). V gave up 6 bases and J gave up 4 bases; unmatched junction bases: 8. The CDR3 length is 15 residues. The CDR3 reads CASSHSGTSPDTQYF. CDR3 nucleotide sequence: TGTGCCAGCAGTCACAGTGGGACTAGCCCAGATACGCAGTATTTT.

The table lists this clonotype with many counts. The V gene is TRBV6-5, the J gene TRBJ2-7, with 8 bases aligning to TRBD2. The CDR3 length is 16 residues. With 0 bases clipped from V and 4 bases from J, the junction kept 8 bases outside the gene matches. CDR1 and CDR2 (germline): MNHEY, SVGAGI. This CDR3 is CASSYSREGHRYEQYF. The CDR3 nucleotides read TGTGCCAGCAGTTACTCTCGGGAGGGGCATCGGTACGAGCAGTACTTC.

The DNA for the CDR3 is TGCGCCAGCAGAATAGACAGGCCTGACACTGAAGCTTTCTTT. Its translation is CASRIDRPDTEAFF. This rearrangement joins TRBV10-2 to TRBJ1-1, with D perhaps TRBD1 (6 bases). Germline CDR1 is WSHSY and CDR2 is SAAADI. This CDR3 has 14 residues. Between the trimmed V and J ends, which lost 6 bases and 3 bases, there was a span of 14 bases.

At least ten counts were recorded for this clonotype. The rearrangement uses TRBV7-9 and TRBJ1-1; the D is unclear. The germline CDR1 and CDR2 sequences are SEHNR and FQNEAQ (reference sequence). The CDR3 consists of 13 residues. Trimming removed 3 bases from V and 6 bases from J, with 11 bases in between. The CDR3 protein is CASSFPGEAEAFF. The CDR3 DNA sequence: TGTGCCAGCAGCTTCCCCGGAGAGGCTGAAGCTTTCTTT. Filled out from reference TRBV7-9 and TRBJ1-1, the complete variable domain reads DTGVSQNPRHKITKRGQNVTFRCDPISEHNRLYWYRQTLGQGPEFLTYFQNEAQLEKSRLLSDRFSAERPKGSFSTLEIQRTEQGDSAMYLCASSFPGEAEAFFGQGTRLTVV.

At least ten counts were recorded for this clonotype. The chain uses TRBV28 and TRBJ2-7, with 9 bases matching TRBD1. This CDR3 is built from 16 residues. The germline CDR1 and CDR2 sequences are MDHEN and SYDVKM. Trimming took 5 bases from V and 5 from J; bases not matched to a gene: 13. The CDR3 sequence: CASSLLRDRVVHEQYF. CDR3 coding DNA: TGTGCCAGCAGTCTACTCCGGGACAGGGTAGTCCACGAGCAGTACTTC. The full variable domain, completed using reference TRBV28 and TRBJ2-7, is DVKVTQSSRYLVKRTGEKVFLECVQDMDHENMFWYRQDPGLGLRLIYFSYDVKMKEKGDIPEGYSVSREKKERFSLILESASTNQTSMYLCASSLLRDRVVHEQYFGPGTRLTVT.

This clonotype was seen only a few times. This chain links TRBV5-5 with TRBJ2-5; 11 positions agree with TRBD1. The CDR3 runs 17 residues. With V trimmed by 4 bases and J by 5 bases, 13 bases remained unmatched. CDR1 and CDR2 (germline): SGHKS, YYEKEE (reference sequence). CDR3 sequence reads: CASSILNRDRGRETQYF. In DNA form, the CDR3 reads TGTGCCAGCAGCATTCTAAACCGGGACAGGGGGAGGGAGACCCAGTACTTC.

This clonotype was recorded at least ten times. In DNA form, the CDR3 reads TGCAGTGCCAACGGACTTAGCGGGGGTTTGTATGAGCAGTTCTTC. Amino acids: CSANGLSGGLYEQFF. V usage is TRBV20-1 and J usage is TRBJ2-1, with TRBD2 matching over 9 bases. V dropped 6 bases and J dropped 8; count of bases not matched to a gene: 14. The length of the CDR3 is 15 residues. The V gene's germline CDR1 is DFQATT and CDR2 SNEGSKA (reference sequence).

Many counts were recorded for this clonotype. This chain connects TRBV28 to TRBJ2-7; 8 nucleotides match TRBD2. With V trimmed by 6 bases and J by 3 bases, 10 bases remained unmatched. The CDR3 contains 15 residues. In germline, CDR1 is MDHEN, CDR2 SYDVKM. CDR3: CASSPRSGGDYEQYF. CDR3 nucleotide sequence: TGTGCCAGCAGCCCGCGATCCGGGGGGGACTACGAGCAGTACTTC. Using reference TRBV28 and TRBJ2-7 for the parts outside the CDR3, the full variable domain is DVKVTQSSRYLVKRTGEKVFLECVQDMDHENMFWYRQDPGLGLRLIYFSYDVKMKEKGDIPEGYSVSREKKERFSLILESASTNQTSMYLCASSPRSGGDYEQYFGPGTRLTVT.

This clonotype was seen a few times. The chain couples TRBV7-2 to TRBJ1-2; perhaps TRBD1 as D (6 bases). The length of the CDR3 is 14 residues. The germline V gene has CDR1 SGHTA and CDR2 FQGNSA. V lost 6 bases to trimming and J lost 8 bases, with 19 bases between them. CDR3 in DNA: TGTGCCAGCAGTTTGAGTGGGGGGCTGAGGGGCTACACCTTC. Protein: CASSLSGGLRGYTF.

The gene calls are TRBV7-6 and TRBJ2-2; perhaps TRBD2 as D (5 bases). V gave up 1 base and J gave up 2 bases, with 17 bases separating them. The CDR3 extends over 18 amino acids. CDR1 is SGHVS and CDR2 is FNYEAQ in the germline V gene. CDR3 amino acids: CASSLVLRGLTNTGELFF. CDR3 nucleotides: TGTGCCAGCAGCTTAGTTTTACGCGGGTTAACAAACACCGGGGAGCTGTTTTTT.

This clonotype came up a few times. The chain recombines TRBV5-5 with TRBJ2-1, with 8 nucleotides matching TRBD1. V shed 4 bases and J 12 bases; nucleotides not matched to a gene: 15. There are 15 residues in the CDR3. CDR1 is SGHKS and CDR2 is YYEKEE in the germline V gene (reference sequence). The CDR3 here is CASSPGQGSGWGQFF. The CDR3 nucleotides read TGTGCCAGCAGCCCCGGACAGGGTTCAGGGTGGGGGCAGTTCTTC.

The chain uses TRBV5-1 and TRBJ2-7; D remains unclear. Per germline, CDR1 SGHRS and CDR2 YFSETQ. V gave up 0 bases and J gave up 5 bases, with 9 bases separating them. The CDR3 runs to 13 residues. CDR3 nucleotides: TGCGCCAGCAGCTTGGTTGACACTCACGAGCAGTACTTC. This translates into CASSLVDTHEQYF.

This clonotype was detected a few times. This rearrangement joins TRBV19 to TRBJ2-1; 8 bases agree with TRBD2. The ends lost 4 bases at V and 12 bases at J; junction bases unmatched: 23. Germline-derived CDR1 and CDR2 are LNHDA and SQIVND (reference sequence). The CDR3 is 18 residues long. The CDR3 DNA sequence: TGTGCCAGTAGTAACCCCTCAAAGGTAGCGGGGTCCGCGAGGGGGCAGTTCTTC. Its translation: CASSNPSKVAGSARGQFF.

This clonotype was recorded at least ten times. This chain joins TRBV15 and TRBJ2-7; 9 bases are shared with TRBD1. The V segment lost 6 bases and the J segment 3 bases; nucleotides outside the gene matches: 9. The CDR3 has 15 amino acids. Germline V gene sequence: CDR1 LNHNV, CDR2 YYDKDF (reference sequence). The CDR3 DNA reads as TGTGCCACCAGTCTATCCGGGACAGGGTTCTACGAGCAGTACTTC. Translating it yields CATSLSGTGFYEQYF.

Remarks on this clonotype: This sequence may be a read error, since a much larger clone differs from it by one base. Because the CDR3 is missing its conserved closing phenylalanine or tryptophan, this is likely a read error. This rearrangement joins TRBV20-1 to TRBJ1-4; D unclear. CDR1 and CDR2 from the germline V gene are DFQATT and SNEGSKA (reference sequence). The CDR3 has 14 amino acids. With 0 bases removed from V and 3 bases from J, the gap between germline ends came to 8 bases. CDR3 sequence (DNA): TGCAGTGCTAGAGAAGGGTCAGCTAATGAAAAACTGTTTCTT. It encodes CSAREGSANEKLFL.

In this sample, this clonotype turned up a few times. This chain connects TRBV6-2 or TRBV6-3 to TRBJ2-5, with D tentatively TRBD1 (5 bases). The CDR3 length is 13 residues. From germline, CDR1 is MNHEY and CDR2 SVGEGT. With 4 bases removed from V and 2 bases from J, the gap between germline ends came to 8 bases. This CDR3 is CASSWGRQETQYF. DNA for the CDR3: TGTGCCAGCAGTTGGGGCAGACAAGAGACCCAGTACTTC.

This chain links TRBV9 with TRBJ2-3; possibly TRBD2 for D (6 bases). Trimming stripped 2 bases from V and 5 bases from J, with 18 bases between. The CDR3 spans 16 residues. Germline V lookup: CDR1 SGDLS, CDR2 YYNGEE. As DNA, the CDR3 is TGTGCCAGCAGCGTCGGGCCCGGGGGATCGGGAGATACGCAGTATTTT. Translating gives CASSVGPGGSGDTQYF. The entire variable domain, with the rest obtained from reference TRBV9 and TRBJ2-3, is as follows: DSGVTQTPKHLITATGQRVTLRCSPRSGDLSVYWYQQSLDQGLQFLIQYYNGEERAKGNILERFSAQQFPDLHSELNLSSLELGDSALYFCASSVGPGGSGDTQYFGPGTRLTVL.

This chain joins TRBV5-8 and TRBJ2-1; 7 nucleotides align to TRBD1. From germline, CDR1 is SGHTS and CDR2 YDEGEE. V lost 4 bases and J lost 4; bases outside the gene matches: 5. This CDR3 has 14 amino acids. The CDR3 coding sequence is TGTGCCAGCAGCCCAGGGACAGTTTACAATGAGCAGTTCTTC. It codes for CASSPGTVYNEQFF.